One and the same sample provided the 4 T cell receptor beta chains below, sequenced in a study of cytomegalovirus exposure and HLA in healthy donors. 13 Jbeta primers and 60 Vbeta primers were used for the PCR. TCRdb's table, derived via immunoSEQ multiplex PCR, lists solely in-frame clones and lacks some. The sample records around 93,000 clones, more than 55% being singletons. The sample taken for sequencing was PBMCs. The receptors were gathered from a boy aged 5 to 17 in good health and CMV-seropositive.

V is TRBV6-4 and J is TRBJ2-3, with D possibly being TRBD1 (5 bases). The V gene's germline CDR1 is MRHNA and CDR2 SNTAGT. CDR3 length equals 15 residues. Trimming took off 7 bases at V and 10 bases at J, with 24 bases between the two ends. CDR3 coding DNA: TGTGCCAGCAAGGCCTCGGAACAGGCAGGTCGGGCGCAGTATTTT. Translating it yields CASKASEQAGRAQYF.

The chain links TRBV5-1 to TRBJ1-6; possible D gene TRBD1, 6 bases. The CDR3 spans 16 residues. Deletions cut 3 bases from V and 10 bases from J, with 20 bases between. The germline CDR1 and CDR2 sequences are SGHRS and YFSETQ. CDR3 in amino acids: CASSSNLQGLGSPLHF. In DNA form, the CDR3 reads TGCGCCAGCAGCTCAAATTTACAGGGTCTAGGCTCACCCCTCCACTTT.

In the case of this clone: The junction differs from germline at one of its ends, possibly a read error. The V gene is TRBV5-4, the J gene TRBJ1-6, with D hard to call. CDR3 length: 14 amino acids. Germline values: CDR1 SGHNT, CDR2 YYREEE (reference sequence). The CDR3 bases are TGTGCCAACAGCTTGGTGGAGGAAGGATCACCCCTCCACTTT. This gives the protein CANSLVEEGSPLHF.

The chain joins TRBV5-4 to TRBJ2-3; 12 bases map to TRBD2. This CDR3 spans 16 amino acids. From germline, CDR1 is SGHNT and CDR2 YYREEE (reference sequence). V lost 4 bases to trimming and J lost 0 bases; unmatched junction nucleotides: 3. CDR3 bases: TGTGCCAGCAGCAAACTAGCGGGGGGTAGCACAGATACGCAGTATTTT. Its protein product is CASSKLAGGSTDTQYF.